The 10 T cell receptor beta chains given below trace back to one sample, sequenced in a study of blood T cell repertoires in COVID-19. Generated by immunoSEQ multiplex PCR, the TCRdb table keeps only in-frame clones and is missing some. The sample contains under 300,000 clones, about 80% of which appear only once. Sequencing was done on a sample of PBMCs or T cells enriched from blood (not recorded which). The source of these receptors is a man aged 50 to 59 who had recovered from COVID-19.

This clone was counted only a few times. The chain employs TRBV29-1 and TRBJ2-5, with a weak D call TRBD2 (7 bases). V was pared by 0 bases and J by 5 bases, with 19 bases between. The CDR3 is 16 residues long. Germline assignment: CDR1 SQVTM and CDR2 ANQGSEA. This chain's CDR3 is CSVEDPAGAIIETQYF. CDR3 sequence (DNA): TGCAGCGTTGAAGATCCGGCGGGGGCGATCATTGAGACCCAGTACTTC. Using reference TRBV29-1 and TRBJ2-5 for the parts outside the CDR3, the full variable domain is SAVISQKPSRDICQRGTSLTIQCQVDSQVTMMFWYRQQPGQSLTLIATANQGSEATYESGFVIDKFPISRPNLTFSTLTVSNMSPEDSSIYLCSVEDPAGAIIETQYFGPGTRLLVL.

This chain connects TRBV7-8 to TRBJ2-6, with TRBD1 identical over 7 bases. The CDR3 length is 20 residues. Germline CDR1 and CDR2: SGHVS and FQNEAQ. J was trimmed by 2 bases and V by 4 bases; bases with no gene match: 17. Here the CDR3 DNA reads TGTGCCAGCAGCTCGTCTACTTACAGGGGCCCGAGGACTGGGGCCAACGTCCTGACTTTC. It encodes CASSSSTYRGPRTGANVLTF.

In its sample, this clone was seen a few times. V is TRBV6-5 and J is TRBJ1-4, with 9 bases that match TRBD1. Germline trimming cut 6 bases from V and 10 bases from J; bases unmatched to any gene: 9. Germline CDR1 MNHEY, CDR2 SVGAGI. The length of the CDR3 is 14 residues. The CDR3 coding sequence is TGTGCCAGCAGCCCCGGGACAGGGTTTGGAAAACTGTTTTTT. It translates to CASSPGTGFGKLFF.

In this sample, this clone turned up a few times. This chain connects TRBV19 to TRBJ1-1; tentatively, D is TRBD1 (5 bases). The V end was cut by 3 bases, the J end by 0 bases, with 11 bases between. The length of the CDR3 is 15 residues. The germline CDR1 and CDR2 sequences are LNHDA and SQIVND (reference sequence). The DNA of the CDR3 is TGTGCCAGTAGTATTCAGGGCGGTGTGAACACTGAAGCTTTCTTT. Translating gives CASSIQGGVNTEAFF.

The chain couples TRBV10-3 to TRBJ1-6; D possibly corresponds to TRBD1 (6 bases). Germline V lookup: CDR1 ENHRY, CDR2 SYGVKD. Trimming removed 4 bases from V and 5 bases from J, with 15 bases in between. The CDR3 runs 16 residues. The CDR3 region is CAISASGDINNSPLHF. The CDR3 DNA reads TGTGCCATCAGTGCGTCGGGGGACATCAATAATTCACCCCTCCACTTT.

This clone was detected once. The J gene is TRBJ2-3, the V gene TRBV10-2; D is ambiguous. Germline V CDR1 and CDR2: WSHSY, SAAADI. V lost 7 bases to trimming and J lost 3 bases, with 11 bases between them. The CDR3 is made up of 13 amino acids. CDR3 region: CASTGRLTDTQYF. The CDR3 nucleotides are TGCGCCAGCACGGGTCGGCTGACAGATACGCAGTATTTT.

This clone was detected only a few times. The J gene is TRBJ2-7, the V gene TRBV27; TRBD2 aligns across 7 bases. This CDR3 region has 14 residues. J gave up 1 base and V 3 bases, and 3 bases lay outside the gene matches. CDR1 is MNHEY and CDR2 is SMNVEV in the germline V gene (reference sequence). CDR3 sequence (DNA): TGTGCCAGCAGTTTTGGGGGAGGGTCCTACGAGCAGTACTTC. It is translated as CASSFGGGSYEQYF.

The rearrangement joins TRBV7-9 to TRBJ1-4; D is uncertain. CDR3 length: 14 amino acids. V gave up 2 bases and J gave up 7 bases, with 11 bases separating them. Germline lookup yields CDR1 SEHNR and CDR2 FQNEAQ (reference sequence). CDR3 nucleotide sequence: TGTGCCAGCAGCTTAAACATAGGGAGTGAAAAACTGTTTTTT. Its translation: CASSLNIGSEKLFF.

This chain uses TRBV7-8 with TRBJ2-7; 11 bases map to TRBD2. CDR3 length: 16 residues. Germline V lookup: CDR1 SGHVS, CDR2 FQNEAQ. The junction had 9 bases not matched to a gene; V was cut back by 5 bases and J by 3 bases. Here the CDR3 reads CASSPKSSGRFYEQYF. As DNA, the CDR3 is TGTGCCAGCAGCCCGAAATCTAGCGGGAGGTTCTACGAGCAGTACTTC.

This clone has just one count. The rearrangement uses TRBV10-2 and TRBJ2-7; 8 bases line up with TRBD2. The germline V gene encodes CDR1 WSHSY and CDR2 SAAADI. The CDR3 consists of 15 residues. Losses at the gene ends were 8 bases for V and 1 base for J; bases not matched to a gene: 10. The chain's CDR3 is CASQSPGTSSYEQYF. The CDR3 bases are TGCGCCAGCCAATCACCCGGGACTAGTTCCTACGAGCAGTACTTC.